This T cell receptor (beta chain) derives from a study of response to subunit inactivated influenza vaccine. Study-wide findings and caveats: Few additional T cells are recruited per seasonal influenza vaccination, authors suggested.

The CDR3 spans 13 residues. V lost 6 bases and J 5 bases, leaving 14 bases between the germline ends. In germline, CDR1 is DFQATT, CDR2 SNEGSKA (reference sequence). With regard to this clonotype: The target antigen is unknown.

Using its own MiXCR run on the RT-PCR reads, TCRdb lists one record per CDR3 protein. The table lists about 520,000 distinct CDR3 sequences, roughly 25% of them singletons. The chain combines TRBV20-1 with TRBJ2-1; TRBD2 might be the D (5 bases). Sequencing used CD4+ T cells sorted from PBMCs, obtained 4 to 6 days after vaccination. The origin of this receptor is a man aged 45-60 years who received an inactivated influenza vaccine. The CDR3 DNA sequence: TGCAGTGCGCAAGCGAGCGGCAACAATGAGCAGTTCTTC. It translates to CSAQASGNNEQFF.